A single sample is the source of the 32 T cell receptor beta chains below, sequenced in a study of blood T cell repertoires in COVID-19. Only in-frame clones appear in the TCRdb table, and some are missing; sequencing was by immunoSEQ multiplex PCR. The top ten clones hold 6% to 8% of a sample with more than 85,000 clones, less than 75% of them seen once. The sequencing sample was made of peripheral blood. These receptors all stem from a woman aged 55-70 years with acute or convalescent COVID-19.

The chain carries TRBV3-1 (or the pseudogene TRBV3-2) and TRBJ2-2; TRBD2 agrees at 9 bases. Germline assignment: CDR1 LGHDT and CDR2 YNNKEL (reference sequence). J lost 2 bases, V lost 4 bases, and 5 bases had no gene match. The CDR3 is 16 amino acids. Here the CDR3 DNA reads TGTGCCAGCAGCCCAGGGACTAGCAGAAACACCGGGGAGCTGTTTTTT. It is translated as CASSPGTSRNTGELFF.

CDR3 sequence: CASSTYRGRFEKLFF. For the CDR3, the DNA is TGTGCCAGCTCAACGTACAGGGGGCGTTTTGAAAAACTGTTTTTT. This chain uses TRBV14 with TRBJ1-4; 9 bases align to TRBD1. Trimming cost V 8 bases and J 7 bases; bases outside gene matches: 11. Germline lookup yields CDR1 SGHDN and CDR2 FVKESK. This CDR3 is built from 15 residues.

The chain combines TRBV5-1 with TRBJ1-2; D might be TRBD1 (5 bases). Deletions cut 7 bases from V and 8 bases from J, with 12 bases between. Germline lookup yields CDR1 SGHRS and CDR2 YFSETQ. The CDR3 sequence is 11 residues long. The CDR3 here is CASYGGIGYTF. CDR3 sequence (DNA): TGCGCCAGCTACGGGGGGATCGGCTACACCTTC. Supplemented by reference TRBV5-1 and TRBJ1-2, the full variable domain reads KAGVTQTPRYLIKTRGQQVTLSCSPISGHRSVSWYQQTPGQGLQFLFEYFSETQRNKGNFPGRFSGRQFSNSRSEMNVSTLELGDSALYLCASYGGIGYTFGSGTRLTVV.

V gene TRBV4-1 combines with J gene TRBJ2-2, with 8 positions matching TRBD1. J was trimmed by 1 base and V by 6 bases; bases with no gene match: 4. This CDR3 spans 15 amino acids. Germline lookup yields CDR1 MGHRA and CDR2 YSYEKL. The CDR3 DNA is TGCGCCAGCAGGCCCGGGACAGGGAACACCGGGGAGCTGTTTTTT. This translates into CASRPGTGNTGELFF.

The gene calls are TRBV3-1 (or the pseudogene TRBV3-2) and TRBJ1-3; 10 nucleotides match TRBD1. The CDR3 has 14 amino acids. The germline V gene encodes CDR1 LGHDT and CDR2 YNNKEL (reference sequence). Unmatched junction bases numbered 5, after V lost 4 bases and J lost 8 bases. CDR3 in amino acids: CASSPSGTGDTIYF. CDR3 bases: TGTGCCAGCAGCCCCTCCGGGACAGGGGACACCATATATTTT.

This clone appeared a few times. The gene calls are TRBV7-2 and TRBJ2-4, with D possibly matching TRBD2 (5 bases). V was clipped by 8 bases and J by 9 bases, with 17 bases between them. The CDR3 is 13 residues long. Germline lookup yields CDR1 SGHTA and CDR2 FQGNSA. The CDR3 coding sequence is TGTGCCAGCTCAACCAGGAGGAACGGCATTCAGTACTTC. Its protein product is CASSTRRNGIQYF.

The V gene is TRBV5-1, the J gene TRBJ2-5, with D perhaps TRBD1 (6 bases). The CDR3 length is 13 residues. Trimming stripped 0 bases from V and 3 bases from J, with 6 bases between. Germline V CDR1 and CDR2: SGHRS, YFSETQ. This chain's CDR3 is CASSLGQEETQYF. CDR3 nucleotide sequence: TGCGCCAGCAGCTTGGGACAGGAAGAGACCCAGTACTTC. The full variable domain, completed using reference TRBV5-1 and TRBJ2-5, is KAGVTQTPRYLIKTRGQQVTLSCSPISGHRSVSWYQQTPGQGLQFLFEYFSETQRNKGNFPGRFSGRQFSNSRSEMNVSTLELGDSALYLCASSLGQEETQYFGPGTRLLVL.

For this clone: The sample holds other DNA sequences that translate to the same CDR3. The chain recombines TRBV12-3 or TRBV12-4 with TRBJ2-3; D is undetermined. This CDR3 is 13 amino acids long. V lost 5 bases, J lost 6 bases, and 12 bases lay in between. The CDR3 loop is CASSPGFPDTQYF. For the CDR3, the DNA is TGTGCCAGCAGTCCCGGGTTCCCGGATACGCAGTATTTT.

The chain employs TRBV6-1 and TRBJ2-2; 10 bases fit TRBD2. CDR1 is MNHNS, CDR2 SASEGT, per germline. The CDR3 spans 17 residues. V trimming: 4 bases; J trimming: 1 base; junction bases outside the gene matches: 6. CDR3: CASSVGLAGVNTGELFF. The CDR3 bases are TGTGCCAGCAGTGTTGGTCTAGCGGGGGTGAACACCGGGGAGCTGTTTTTT.

This sequence joins TRBV24-1 and TRBJ2-2; D perhaps matches TRBD1 (5 bases). This CDR3 spans 17 amino acids. CDR1 and CDR2 (germline): KGHDR, SFDVKD. The V end lost 4 bases, the J end lost 7 bases, and 21 bases lay between the germline ends. The chain's CDR3 is CATSESGTAGQIGELFF. The CDR3 coding sequence is TGTGCCACCAGTGAAAGTGGTACCGCAGGGCAAATCGGGGAGCTGTTTTTT.

The rearrangement uses TRBV7-2 and TRBJ2-5; perhaps TRBD1 as D (8 bases). CDR1 and CDR2 from the germline V gene are SGHTA and FQGNSA. This CDR3 is built from 14 residues. The V and J ends lost 4 bases and 2 bases respectively, with 11 bases between them. The CDR3 protein is CASSYRGGQETQYF. DNA of the CDR3: TGTGCCAGCAGCTACAGGGGGGGGCAAGAGACCCAGTACTTC.

The gene calls are TRBV28 and TRBJ1-2; D is possibly TRBD1 (6 bases). V dropped 2 bases and J dropped 5 bases, with 9 bases sitting between them. The CDR3 has 13 residues. Germline V gene lookup returns CDR1 MDHEN and CDR2 SYDVKM. The DNA of the CDR3 is TGTGCCAGCAGTTTAATTACAGGGTATGGCTACACCTTC. Translated: CASSLITGYGYTF.

This clone has more than one count but fewer than ten. This chain links TRBV10-2 with TRBJ1-1; weak D call: TRBD1 (5 bases). Germline CDR1 is WSHSY and CDR2 is SAAADI. CDR3 length: 14 residues. Trimming took 0 bases from V and 9 from J, leaving 14 bases between them. Here the CDR3 reads CASSESRWRDQAFF. For the CDR3, the DNA is TGCGCCAGCAGTGAGTCGAGGTGGAGGGACCAAGCTTTCTTT.

The chain couples TRBV19 to TRBJ1-5; 7 bases match TRBD1. The V gene's germline CDR1 is LNHDA and CDR2 SQIVND (reference sequence). With 6 bases clipped from V and 6 bases from J, the junction kept 8 bases outside the gene matches. The CDR3 loop spans 14 amino acids. CDR3 bases: TGTGCCAGTAGGCCGACAGGGTCGTTTCAGCCCCAGCATTTT. This codes for CASRPTGSFQPQHF.

V is TRBV3-1 (or the pseudogene TRBV3-2) and J is TRBJ1-6; TRBD1 matches at 7 bases. Germline-derived CDR1 and CDR2 are LGHDT and YNNKEL (reference sequence). This CDR3 contains 15 residues. The J segment lost 3 bases and the V segment lost 4 bases, leaving 3 bases of the junction unmatched. As DNA, the CDR3 is TGTGCCAGCAGCCCGACAGGGAGCTATAATTCACCCCTCCACTTT. Residues: CASSPTGSYNSPLHF.

The CDR3 DNA reads as TGTGCCACCAGTGATTTGGAAGAGGGAGCTTTCTTT. Protein sequence: CATSDLEEGAFF. The chain joins TRBV24-1 to TRBJ1-1, with D uncertain. Germline loops: CDR1 KGHDR, CDR2 SFDVKD. Trimming removed 0 bases from V and 10 bases from J, with 8 bases in between. The length of the CDR3 is 12 residues.

The chain carries TRBV4-3 and TRBJ2-2; D possibly corresponds to TRBD2 (5 bases). The CDR3 covers 14 residues. CDR1 and CDR2 (germline): LGHNA, YSLEER. V lost 4 bases and J 6 bases, leaving 12 bases between the germline ends. The CDR3 protein is CASSPRPGSGELFF. The CDR3 nucleotides are TGCGCCAGCAGCCCCCGCCCGGGGTCCGGGGAGCTGTTTTTT.

The rearrangement uses TRBV5-1 and TRBJ1-2; D is unclear. Germline loops: CDR1 SGHRS, CDR2 YFSETQ. The CDR3 has 13 residues. Trimming left V 1 base short and J 8 bases short, with 12 bases between. CDR3 nucleotides: TGCGCCAGCAGCTTGAATGGATTGGAGGGCTACACCTTC. Translating it yields CASSLNGLEGYTF.

This rearrangement joins TRBV20-1 to TRBJ2-3; a possible D gene is TRBD1 (6 bases). V was cut by 5 bases and J by 6 bases, with 9 bases left in between. The CDR3 spans 11 residues. Germline values: CDR1 DFQATT, CDR2 SNEGSKA (reference sequence). This chain's CDR3 is CSAGRGDTQYF. For the CDR3, the DNA is TGCAGTGCTGGCAGGGGCGATACGCAGTATTTT.

The rearrangement uses TRBV6-4 and TRBJ1-2; a weak D match, TRBD1 (6 bases). The germline gives CDR1 MRHNA, CDR2 SNTAGT. CDR3 length: 13 amino acids. The germline V and J ends were trimmed by 3 bases and 8 bases, with 13 bases remaining between them. The CDR3 bases are TGTGCCAGCAGTGAGGGCATTGGGGGCGGCTACACCTTC. Its translation: CASSEGIGGGYTF.

The gene calls are TRBV18 and TRBJ1-2; 9 nucleotides match TRBD1. Germline values: CDR1 KGHSH, CDR2 LQKENI. V gave up 4 bases and J gave up 8 bases; unmatched junction bases: 5. There are 13 residues in the CDR3. DNA of the CDR3: TGTGCCAGCTCACGGGACAGGGAGGGCGGCTACACCTTC. Its protein is CASSRDREGGYTF.

V is TRBV29-1 and J is TRBJ2-1; 8 bases fit TRBD2. This CDR3 is built from 13 residues. V trimming: 5 bases; J trimming: 9 bases; junction bases outside the gene matches: 9. Germline V gene sequence: CDR1 SQVTM, CDR2 ANQGSEA. The CDR3 region has the DNA TGCAGCGTTTCCCAACGGGGGGGAGGTGAGCAGTTCTTC. Its protein is CSVSQRGGGEQFF.

This clone has a single count. The chain has TRBV28 and TRBJ1-2; the D gene is possibly TRBD1 (5 bases). The CDR3 runs to 13 residues. Germline V CDR1 and CDR2: MDHEN, SYDVKM. Trimming cost V 5 bases and J 5 bases, with 12 bases left between them. The CDR3 is CASSLRGGYGYTF. The CDR3, as DNA: TGTGCCAGCAGTCTGCGGGGGGGTTATGGCTACACCTTC.

The V call is TRBV5-1, the J call TRBJ1-1, with TRBD1 matching over 7 bases. V trimming: 7 bases; J trimming: 6 bases; junction bases outside the gene matches: 21. This CDR3 spans 17 amino acids. Germline V gene data show CDR1 as SGHRS and CDR2 as YFSETQ. CDR3 sequence (DNA): TGCGCCAGCGCATACTCCGGGACAGTGGGGCTTGGCGCTGAAGCTTTCTTT. It codes for CASAYSGTVGLGAEAFF.

This clone occurred once. The chain has TRBV3-1 (or the pseudogene TRBV3-2) and TRBJ1-1; 7 nucleotides line up with TRBD1. The CDR3 length is 13 residues. Trimming removed 4 bases from V and 5 bases from J; junction bases left unmatched: 4. The germline V gene has CDR1 LGHDT and CDR2 YNNKEL (reference sequence). The CDR3: CASSPGTATEAFF. CDR3 DNA: TGTGCCAGCAGCCCCGGGACAGCAACTGAAGCTTTCTTT.

The chain has TRBV3-1 (or the pseudogene TRBV3-2) and TRBJ2-2, with 10 bases fitting TRBD1. This CDR3 has 18 amino acids. Germline V gives CDR1 LGHDT, CDR2 YNNKEL (reference sequence). The V segment lost 1 base and the J segment 11 bases; nucleotides outside the gene matches: 16. DNA of the CDR3: TGTGCCAGCAGCCAAGCAGGATCGACAGGGGGCGGCCAGCCCGAGCTGTTTTTT. Translation: CASSQAGSTGGGQPELFF.

The rearrangement links TRBV30 to TRBJ1-3, with D hard to call. Deletions cut 2 bases from V and 0 bases from J, with 8 bases between. CDR1 and CDR2 (germline): GTSNPN, SVGIG (reference sequence). The CDR3 runs to 14 residues. CDR3 sequence: CAWSPGHSGNTIYF. DNA for the CDR3: TGTGCCTGGAGTCCTGGCCACTCTGGAAACACCATATATTTT.

This clone has just a few counts. CDR3: CASSVSVWDRASYEQYF. CDR3 in DNA: TGTGCCAGCAGCGTCTCTGTTTGGGACAGGGCGTCCTACGAGCAGTACTTC. This chain uses TRBV9 with TRBJ2-7, with TRBD1 matching over 9 bases. Germline V gene lookup returns CDR1 SGDLS and CDR2 YYNGEE. V was pared by 2 bases and J by 1 base, with 10 bases of the junction left unmatched. The length of the CDR3 is 17 residues.

This clone was seen just once. V gene TRBV27 combines with J gene TRBJ2-3, with 9 nucleotides matching TRBD2. The V gene's germline CDR1 is MNHEY and CDR2 SMNVEV (reference sequence). The CDR3 contains 16 residues. The junction had 8 bases not matched to a gene; V was cut back by 6 bases and J by 1 base. The CDR3 sequence is CASSQGAGGRTDTQYF. The CDR3 nucleotides are TGTGCCAGCAGCCAAGGAGCGGGGGGCCGCACAGATACGCAGTATTTT.

The J gene is TRBJ1-1, the V gene TRBV28, with a possible D match to TRBD1 (6 bases). V was trimmed by 1 base and J by 5 bases, leaving 14 bases between them. The CDR3 covers 15 residues. The germline CDR1 and CDR2 sequences are MDHEN and SYDVKM. CDR3 DNA: TGTGCCAGCAGTTTATCTCTCGGGGGGCCGACTGAAGCTTTCTTT. This codes for CASSLSLGGPTEAFF. The whole variable domain, remainder taken from reference TRBV28 and TRBJ1-1, is DVKVTQSSRYLVKRTGEKVFLECVQDMDHENMFWYRQDPGLGLRLIYFSYDVKMKEKGDIPEGYSVSREKKERFSLILESASTNQTSMYLCASSLSLGGPTEAFFGQGTRLTVV.

This clone has a single count. This chain uses TRBV11-3 with TRBJ2-1; D may be TRBD2 (5 bases). This CDR3 is 16 amino acids long. The germline V gene encodes CDR1 SGHNT and CDR2 YENEEA. V was cut by 5 bases and J by 8 bases, with 22 bases left in between. In DNA, the CDR3 is TGTGCCAGCAGCCCCGGTAGGACTGGGTCATACGATGAGCAGTTCTTC. Translating gives CASSPGRTGSYDEQFF.

The gene calls are TRBV5-6 and TRBJ1-2; D possibly corresponds to TRBD1 (6 bases). V was cut by 2 bases and J by 4 bases, with 12 bases left in between. Per germline, CDR1 SGHDT and CDR2 YYEEEE. The CDR3 has 14 residues. The CDR3 region is CASSLRQAAYGYTF. CDR3 bases: TGTGCCAGCAGCTTAAGACAGGCCGCCTATGGCTACACCTTC.